The clone carrying this T cell receptor (beta chain) was found once. The antigen is unknown. This sample was taken from a study of T cell clones after liver transplantation. At the level of the study: Blood was drawn pre-transplant, before withdrawal, and after full or failed withdrawal. Study-wide findings and caveats: Migration into the graft, not deletion, may explain lost graft donor-reactive T cells.

Using immunoSEQ multiplex PCR, the repertoire was profiled, and TCRdb retains in-frame clones only, with some absent. This table has roughly 67,000 clones, around 93% appearing once. The CDR3 is 14 residues long. The chain employs TRBV21-1 and TRBJ2-3; the D call of TRBD1 is as the table states it, not checked on the DNA. TRBV21-1 is given as a pseudogene. This sequence originates from a human patient who received a liver transplant. The T cells may partly be graft donor cells. Source: CD4+ T cells from blood, taken roughly 26 months after liver transplant. The CDR3 loop is CASSKGAETDTQYF. The CDR3 region has the DNA TGTGCCAGCAGCAAAGGGGCCGAGACAGATACGCAGTATTTT.